Listed here are 9 T cell receptor beta chains from one sample, sequenced in a study of Graves' ophthalmopathy and Graves' hyperthyroidism. TCR beta CDR3 amplification used RNA transcripts. Second-round multiplex PCR came after a first-round RT-PCR that employed HTBI primers. TCRdb called the multiplex PCR reads again in MiXCR, with one record for every CDR3 protein. Here the sample spans roughly 350,000 distinct CDR3 sequences, about a sixth being singletons. The sequencing sample was made of peripheral blood. The receptors were gathered from an adult woman with stable Graves' hyperthyroidism.

This clonotype was seen ten or more times. The V and J genes are TRBV27 and TRBJ2-7; D is perhaps TRBD1 (5 bases). The CDR3 consists of 16 residues. Germline CDR1 MNHEY, CDR2 SMNVEV (reference sequence). Trimming left V 3 bases short and J 2 bases short, with 17 bases between. Written as DNA, the CDR3 is TGTGCCAGCAGTTTCAGGCCCCAGGGCATTACCTACGAGCAGTACTTC. It yields the protein CASSFRPQGITYEQYF.

Remarks on this clonotype: Being one base from a much bigger clone, this may be a read error. The V gene is TRBV7-2, the J gene TRBJ2-3; the D is unclear. Germline CDR1 is SGHTA and CDR2 is FQGNSA. The CDR3 totals 12 residues. CDR3 residues: CSSSTMRDTQYF. CDR3 DNA: TGTTCCAGCAGCACCATGCGTGATACGCAGTATTTT.

Concerning this clonotype itself: In this CDR3 the conserved last residue, phenylalanine or tryptophan, is missing, so a read error is likely. The chain joins TRBV6-2 or TRBV6-3 to TRBJ2-7; TRBD2 matches 9 bases. Germline V gene sequence: CDR1 MNHEY, CDR2 SVGEGT. Trimming at V came to 5 bases and at J to 2 bases, leaving 1 base not matched to a gene. The CDR3 covers 13 residues. The CDR3 DNA reads TGTGCCAGCAGTCCTAGCGGGACCTACGAGCAGTACTTG. Protein sequence: CASSPSGTYEQYL.

In the case of this clonotype: The junction departs from the called germline gene at one end, perhaps through a read error. The V call is TRBV28, the J call TRBJ2-5, with D unclear. The CDR3 runs 14 residues. The V gene's germline CDR1 is MDHEN and CDR2 SYDVKM. The CDR3 reads CVSSFGPSQETQYF. In DNA, the CDR3 is TGTGTCAGCAGTTTCGGACCGAGCCAAGAGACCCAGTACTTC. The variable domain in full, with the rest retrieved from reference TRBV28 and TRBJ2-5, is DVKVTQSSRYLVKRTGEKVFLECVQDMDHENMFWYRQDPGLGLRLIYFSYDVKMKEKGDIPEGYSVSREKKERFSLILESASTNQTSMYLCVSSFGPSQETQYFGPGTRLLVL.

The sample holds many counts of this clonotype. The gene calls are TRBV30 and TRBJ2-7; D gene uncertain. Per germline, CDR1 GTSNPN and CDR2 SVGIG (reference sequence). The CDR3 sequence is 13 residues long. Between the trimmed V and J ends, which lost 0 bases and 3 bases, there was a span of 9 bases. The CDR3 DNA reads TGTGCCTGGAGTGTCGACAAATACTACGAGCAGTACTTC. Translation gives CAWSVDKYYEQYF.

Many counts were recorded for this clonotype. The genes are TRBV11-2 and TRBJ1-1; D remains ambiguous. The CDR3 loop spans 11 amino acids. CDR1 and CDR2 from the germline V gene are SGHAT and FQNNGV. The V end lost 5 bases, the J end lost 8 bases, and 9 bases lay between the germline ends. The CDR3 region is CASSIGPEAFF. The CDR3, as DNA: TGTGCCAGCAGCATCGGCCCGGAAGCTTTCTTT.

The sample holds a few counts of this clonotype. CDR3: CASSPIDGSTLTVQYF. DNA of the CDR3: TGTGCCAGCTCACCTATTGACGGGTCTACGCTGACGGTGCAGTACTTC. This chain uses TRBV18 with TRBJ2-7, with D uncertain. The CDR3 contains 16 residues. The V end lost 3 bases, the J end lost 9 bases, and 24 bases lay between the germline ends. The V gene's germline CDR1 is KGHSH and CDR2 LQKENI.

This clonotype was observed at least ten times. The chain is built from TRBV30 and TRBJ1-2; D uncertain. Germline V gene sequence: CDR1 GTSNPN, CDR2 SVGIG (reference sequence). CDR3 length equals 13 residues. Trimming pared 1 base from V and 8 bases from J, leaving 14 bases between. CDR3 residues: CAWSARASWGYTF. The CDR3 DNA is TGTGCCTGGAGTGCCCGGGCCTCATGGGGCTACACCTTC.

This clonotype was seen ten or more times. The chain links TRBV5-1 to TRBJ1-2; D not resolved. Trimming took off 0 bases at V and 4 bases at J, with 7 bases between the two ends. The CDR3 runs 13 residues. Germline assignment: CDR1 SGHRS and CDR2 YFSETQ. The CDR3 is CASSLDSAYGYTF. CDR3 nucleotides: TGCGCCAGCAGCTTGGACAGTGCCTATGGCTACACCTTC.